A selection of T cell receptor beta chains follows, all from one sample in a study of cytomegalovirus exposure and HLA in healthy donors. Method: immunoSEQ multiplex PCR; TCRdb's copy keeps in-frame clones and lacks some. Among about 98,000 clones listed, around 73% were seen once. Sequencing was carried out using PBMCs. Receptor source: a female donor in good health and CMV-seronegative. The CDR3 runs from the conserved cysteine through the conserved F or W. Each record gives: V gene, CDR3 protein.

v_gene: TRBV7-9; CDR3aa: CASSLSGQGMNTEAFF
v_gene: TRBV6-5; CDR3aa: CASSYREGYGYTF
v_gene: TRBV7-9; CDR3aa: CASSPGQGPYEQYF
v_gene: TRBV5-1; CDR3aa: CASSVSGLAGVGETQYF
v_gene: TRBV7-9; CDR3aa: CASSLRGEGNTEAFF
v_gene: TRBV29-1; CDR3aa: CSAAGLITGELFF
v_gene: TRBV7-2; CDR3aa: CASSPRGLARGEETQYF
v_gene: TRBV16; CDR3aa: CASSQSKSGVGYTF
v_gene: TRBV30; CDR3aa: CAWSVQGTLGQPQHF
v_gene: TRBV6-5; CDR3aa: CASSTSGGLNTQYF
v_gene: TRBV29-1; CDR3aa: CSVETGLNYGYTF
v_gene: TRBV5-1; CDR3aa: CASSFPEVNTQYF
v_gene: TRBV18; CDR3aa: CASSPEAYNEQFF
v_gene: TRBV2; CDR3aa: CASSEGRGTQFYEQYF
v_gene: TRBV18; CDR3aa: CASSSPGQDGYTF
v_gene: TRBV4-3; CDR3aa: CASSQVQGAEAFF
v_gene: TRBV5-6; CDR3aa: CVSRHRVQVAGGYGYTF
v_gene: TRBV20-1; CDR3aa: CSASPRNTIYF
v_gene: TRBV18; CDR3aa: CASSPGSQETQYF
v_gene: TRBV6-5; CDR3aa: CASSRDRGGNYGYTF